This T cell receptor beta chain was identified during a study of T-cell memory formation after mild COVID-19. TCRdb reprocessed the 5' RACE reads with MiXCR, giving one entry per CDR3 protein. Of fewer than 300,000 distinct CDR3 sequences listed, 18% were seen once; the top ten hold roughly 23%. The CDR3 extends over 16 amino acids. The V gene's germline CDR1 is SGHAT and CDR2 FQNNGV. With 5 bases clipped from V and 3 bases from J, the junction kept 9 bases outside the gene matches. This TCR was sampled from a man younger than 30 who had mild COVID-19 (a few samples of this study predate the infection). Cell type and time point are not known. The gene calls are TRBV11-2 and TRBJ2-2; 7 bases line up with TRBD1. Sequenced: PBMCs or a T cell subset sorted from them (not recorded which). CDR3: CASSQMTGPDTGELFF. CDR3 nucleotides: TGTGCCAGCAGCCAGATGACAGGGCCTGACACCGGGGAGCTGTTTTTT.